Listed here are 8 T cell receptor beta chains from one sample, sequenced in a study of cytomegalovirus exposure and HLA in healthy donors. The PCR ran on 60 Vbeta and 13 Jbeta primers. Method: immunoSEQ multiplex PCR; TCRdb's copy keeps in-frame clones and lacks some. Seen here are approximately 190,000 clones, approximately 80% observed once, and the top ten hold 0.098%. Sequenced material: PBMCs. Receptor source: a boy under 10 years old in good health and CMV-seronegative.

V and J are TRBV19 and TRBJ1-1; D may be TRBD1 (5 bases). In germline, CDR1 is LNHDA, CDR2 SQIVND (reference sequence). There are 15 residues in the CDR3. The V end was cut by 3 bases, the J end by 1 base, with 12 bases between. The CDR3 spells CASSMEEGRNTEAFF. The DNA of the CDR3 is TGTGCCAGTAGTATGGAGGAGGGGAGGAACACTGAAGCTTTCTTT.

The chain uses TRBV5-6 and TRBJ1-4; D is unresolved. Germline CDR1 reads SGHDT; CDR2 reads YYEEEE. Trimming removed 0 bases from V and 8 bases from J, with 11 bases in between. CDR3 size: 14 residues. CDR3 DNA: TGTGCCAGCAGCTTGGACCGGCTCGGGGAAAAACTGTTTTTT. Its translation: CASSLDRLGEKLFF.

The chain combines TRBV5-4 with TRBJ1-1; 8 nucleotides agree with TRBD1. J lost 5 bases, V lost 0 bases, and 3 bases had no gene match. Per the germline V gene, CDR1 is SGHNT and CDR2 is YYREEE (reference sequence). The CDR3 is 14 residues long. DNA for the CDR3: TGTGCCAGCAGCTTGGGACAGGGGATGACTGAAGCTTTCTTT. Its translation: CASSLGQGMTEAFF.

CDR3: CASTSGEKLFF. The CDR3 DNA reads as TGTGCCAGCACCTCAGGTGAAAAACTGTTTTTT. J is TRBJ1-4 and V is TRBV6-5, with D hard to call. CDR1 and CDR2 from the germline V gene are MNHEY and SVGAGI. Trimming left V 7 bases short and J 7 bases short, with 7 bases between. This CDR3 has 11 amino acids.

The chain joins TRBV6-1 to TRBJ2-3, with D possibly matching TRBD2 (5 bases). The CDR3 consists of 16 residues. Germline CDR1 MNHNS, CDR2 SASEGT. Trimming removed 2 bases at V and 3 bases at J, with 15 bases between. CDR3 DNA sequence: TGTGCCAGCAGTGAATACGCACTCTCGGGGACAGATACGCAGTATTTT. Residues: CASSEYALSGTDTQYF.

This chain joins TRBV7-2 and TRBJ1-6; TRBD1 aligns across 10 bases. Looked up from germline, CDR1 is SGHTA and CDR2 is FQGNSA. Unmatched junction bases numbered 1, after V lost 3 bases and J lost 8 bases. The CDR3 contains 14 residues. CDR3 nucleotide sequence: TGTGCCAGCAGCTTGGGACAGGGGTATTCACCCCTCCACTTT. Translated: CASSLGQGYSPLHF.

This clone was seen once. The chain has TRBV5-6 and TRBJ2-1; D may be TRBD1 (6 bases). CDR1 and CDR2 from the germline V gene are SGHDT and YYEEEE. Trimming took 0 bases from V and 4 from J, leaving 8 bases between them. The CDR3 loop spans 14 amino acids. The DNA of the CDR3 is TGTGCCAGCAGCTTGGCAGGGGTTTACAATGAGCAGTTCTTC. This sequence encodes CASSLAGVYNEQFF.

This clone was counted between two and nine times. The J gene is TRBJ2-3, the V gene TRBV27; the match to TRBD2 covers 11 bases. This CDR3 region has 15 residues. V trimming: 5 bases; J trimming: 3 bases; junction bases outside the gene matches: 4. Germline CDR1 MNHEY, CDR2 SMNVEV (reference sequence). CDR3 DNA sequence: TGTGCCAGCAGTCGCGGGACTAGCGGAACAGATACGCAGTATTTT. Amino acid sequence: CASSRGTSGTDTQYF.